A selection of T cell receptor beta chains follows, all from one sample in a study of blood T cells in healthy people across ages. TCRdb re-analysed the 5' RACE reads in MiXCR, keeping a single row per CDR3 protein. There are approximately 2,000,000 distinct CDR3 sequences in the sample; roughly two fifths occur only once, and 23% lies in the top ten. Sequenced sample: blood. The receptors here all came from a human donor in good health. CDR3s include the opening cysteine and the closing phenylalanine or tryptophan. D genes are given only for firm matches. The size field is filled for only some rows; it gives once, few, many or a size class.

J: TRBJ1-4
size: .
V: TRBV5-5
D: .
DNA: TGTGCCAGCAGCTCCCGGGGCCCTCTTAATGAAAAACTGTTTTTT
CDR3: CASSSRGPLNEKLFF

J: TRBJ2-7
size: many
V: TRBV4-2
D: .
DNA: TGTGCCAGCAGCCAAGATCTTGGTGCAGGCGAGCAGTACTTC
CDR3: CASSQDLGAGEQYF

J: TRBJ2-1
size: few
V: TRBV29-1
D: .
DNA: TGCAGCGTTGAATTGCGGGGGCCACCCAACAATGAGCAGTTCTTC
CDR3: CSVELRGPPNNEQFF

J: TRBJ2-5
size: once
V: TRBV20-1
D: TRBD2
DNA: TGCAGTGCTTGGGGACTAGCGGGGGCGATGCAAGAGACCCAGTACTTC
CDR3: CSAWGLAGAMQETQYF

J: TRBJ2-1
size: few
V: TRBV3-1
D: .
DNA: TGTGCCAGCAGCCAAGATCGTCCGGGACTGGCCTACAATGAGCAGTTCTTC
CDR3: CASSQDRPGLAYNEQFF

J: TRBJ2-7
size: .
V: TRBV15
D: .
DNA: TGTGCCACCAGCAGAGTAGACATTCCCTACGAGCAGTACTTC
CDR3: CATSRVDIPYEQYF

J: TRBJ2-3
size: .
V: TRBV11-2
D: .
DNA: TGTGCCAGCAGCTTAGATACCTCCGTCTTCGGGACGCAGTATTTT
CDR3: CASSLDTSVFGTQYF

J: TRBJ1-4
size: .
V: TRBV11-2
D: TRBD1
DNA: TGTGCCAGCAGCATTCTACAGGGGGAAGGTGAAAAACTGTTTTTT
CDR3: CASSILQGEGEKLFF

J: TRBJ2-1
size: .
V: TRBV4-1
D: TRBD2
DNA: TGCGCCTGCCCGGGGGAGCGGGGGGTTAATGAGCAGTTCTTC
CDR3: CACPGERGVNEQFF

J: TRBJ1-6
size: few
V: TRBV27
D: .
DNA: TGTGCCAGCAGTTTTCTTCCGGGGGCGAATTCACCCCTCCACTTT
CDR3: CASSFLPGANSPLHF

J: TRBJ2-5
size: .
V: TRBV7-2
D: .
DNA: TGTGCCAGCAGCTTAGAAGCCCAGGGCTGGGGACAAGAGACCCAGTACTTC
CDR3: CASSLEAQGWGQETQYF

J: TRBJ1-1
size: .
V: TRBV29-1
D: .
DNA: TGCAGCGTTGAAGATCTTTTCCAACGATCGAACACTGAAGCTTTCTTT
CDR3: CSVEDLFQRSNTEAFF

J: TRBJ1-2
size: few
V: TRBV2
D: .
DNA: TGTGCCAGCAGTGTGTACTCTAACTATGGCTACACCTTC
CDR3: CASSVYSNYGYTF

J: TRBJ1-6
size: few
V: TRBV4-3
D: TRBD1
DNA: TGCGCCAGCAGCCAAGAGCACAGGGGATCCGGGTATTCACCCCTCCACTTT
CDR3: CASSQEHRGSGYSPLHF

J: TRBJ2-3
size: .
V: TRBV6-5
D: .
DNA: TGTGCCAGCAGTCCCCGGGACCCCCGCACAGATACGCAGTATTTT
CDR3: CASSPRDPRTDTQYF

J: TRBJ2-7
size: few
V: TRBV6-6
D: TRBD2
DNA: TGTGCCAGCACCACTAGCGGGGTGTACGAGCAGTACTTC
CDR3: CASTTSGVYEQYF

J: TRBJ2-5
size: many
V: TRBV7-9
D: .
DNA: TGTGCCAGCAGCTTAAACTTGCGGGAGACCCAGTACTTC
CDR3: CASSLNLRETQYF